This entry features one TCR beta chain sequence. The antigen is unknown. V lost 1 base and J lost 7, with 7 bases in between. The CDR3 contains 12 residues. Germline assignment: CDR1 SGHTA and CDR2 FQGNSA. This sample stems from a study of CD8+CD57+ T cells in acquired aplastic anemia. Study overall: The DNA of sorted CD4+ and CD8+ cells averaged roughly 3.2 ug.

Study-level findings and limits: Patients had roughly 29 CD8+ CDR3 sequences in common with controls (the shared set). No significant patient-versus-control difference appeared in CD8+ Simpson's diversity.

Profiling of TCR beta VDJ combinations and CDR3 sequences used genomic DNA as template. One entry per CDR3 protein results from TCRdb running MiXCR on the reads. The sample includes about 64,000 distinct CDR3 sequences, about 50% of them seen just once. The TCR originated in a human donor in good health, serving as a control. The chain has TRBV7-2 and TRBJ2-5; tentative D call: TRBD2 (6 bases). Sequencing was done on a sample of sorted CD4+, CD8+, or CD8+CD57+ T cells (not recorded which) from PBMCs. Here the CDR3 DNA reads TGTGCCAGCAGCTTAGGTAGCGGGACCCAGTACTTC. Protein product: CASSLGSGTQYF.